This TCR beta chain was sequenced during a study of memory CD8 T cells in hepatitis C reinfection. Study summary: A couple of donors resolved primary infection, then developed chronic reinfection.

Indicated time point: peak reinfection, 3 to 8 weeks after reinfection detection. The sorted cells went straight to TCR sequencing with no prior in vitro expansion. The table came from immunoSEQ multiplex PCR; TCRdb's copy has only in-frame clones and leaves some out. This table holds fewer than 50,000 clones, roughly 90% found once. The CDR3 consists of 15 residues. Germline V gene sequence: CDR1 LGHNA, CDR2 YNFKEQ. V lost 0 bases and J lost 2; bases outside the gene matches: 4. This TCR came from a man between 18 and 35 years old with hepatitis C virus infection. The V call is TRBV4-2, the J call TRBJ2-7; 7 bases fit TRBD1. The sample comprised naive CD8+ T cells sorted from blood. Here the CDR3 DNA reads TGTGCCAGCAGCCAAGAAGGGGACAGCACCTACGAGCAGTACTTC. Translating gives CASSQEGDSTYEQYF.